The source of this T cell receptor beta chain is a study of T-cell reconstitution after alpha-beta-depleted transplantation in children (dated by TCRdb to the mid-2010s). Describing the broader study: T-cell immune reconstitution after TCRalphabeta/CD19-depleted allogeneic hematopoietic cell transplantation in children was quantitatively tracked in the study by means of TCR repertoire profiling. On the study overall, not on this receptor specifically: The high TCRbeta diversity at day 60 in some patients was ascribed to recipient T cells and intrathymic progenitors that had survived conditioning. Hyperexpanded clone frequencies declined over subsequent months; after one year, T-cell counts and TCRbeta diversity were mostly attributed to newly produced T cells. Apparently early alphabetaT-cell count recovery about two months after transplant reportedly relied on only several hundred rapidly expanded clones derived from non-depleted graft cells.

Taken from cysteine to phenylalanine, the CDR3 has 14 residues. The sequence is cut down to CDR3 DNA, 42 bases in frame from base 1. CDR1 and CDR2, per the germline V gene (reference sequence), are SSHAT and FNYEAQ. Germline trimming amounts to 1 base on V and 5 bases on J, with 1 as the count of junction bases outside the gene matches. There are many counts of this clonotype. The antigen this receptor binds is unknown. No much larger clone exists at a distance of one base, and base qualities are not known. The treatment or condition label for this specimen denotes: allogeneic hematopoietic cell transplantation with graft depleted of TCRalphabeta T cells and CD19 B cells. TCRalphabeta/CD19-depleted allogeneic hematopoietic cell grafts were given to the transplant recipients, all of whom were children. The library was generated by PCR. The sequencing machine was an Illumina HiSeq 2500. TCR libraries were prepared with molecular barcoding, using unique molecular identifiers to normalize TCRbeta repertoire quantification. Through fastp at Q25 and MiXCR, TCRdb rebuilt clones from the public reads, retaining in-frame beta chains. Rows are combined by CDR3 protein, so each entry shows the most common genes and DNA. In this sample the table shows around 300,000 distinct CDR3 sequences, 11% of which occur a single time. The ten most abundant clones make up around 22% of the sample.

Recombination connected TRBV7-7 to TRBJ2-7; the central 11 bases match TRBD1. The sequencing used peripheral blood, collected 180 days after TCRalphabeta/CD19-depleted stem cell transplant. The receptor's source is a male patient aged 2-9 years who had a stem cell transplant for chronic granulomatous disease, so the T cells may come from the graft donor. The nucleotide sequence is TGTGCCAGCAGCTTAGGGACAGGGGGCCACGAGCAGTACTTC. It codes for CASSLGTGGHEQYF.